The 19 T cell receptor beta chains below all came from one sample that was sequenced in a study of human T cells and chemical hapten exposure (dated by TCRdb to the early 2020s). The time point label here, explained by the study, means: patch test 1, 2 weeks after DPC sensitization. Explained via the paper, the treatment or condition label denotes: therapeutic diphenylcyclopropenone sensitization with weekly scalp DPC. The library was obtained by RACE. Sequencing was performed on a NextSeq 500. The public sequencing data were trimmed at Q25 with fastp and processed into clonotypes with MiXCR by TCRdb, which kept only in-frame beta chains. Each CDR3 protein gets just one entry, which takes the most common genes and DNA from the rows behind it. This sample gives around 120,000 distinct CDR3 sequences in total; about an eighth of them show up just once. Together, the top ten hold about 1.4% of the sample.

The specimen was whole blood, collected in connection with sensitization to the hapten diphenylcyclopropenone (DPC). All receptors come from a woman aged 45-60 years with alopecia areata. Some clones in this sample may be carry-over from other donors' samples.

This clonotype was seen many times. The chain is built from TRBV7-6 and TRBJ2-7, with D hard to call. Germline V gene data show CDR1 as SGHVS and CDR2 as FNYEAQ. V gave up 2 bases and J gave up 3 bases, with 11 bases separating them. This CDR3 is 14 amino acids long. The CDR3 region is CASSLSNLYYEQYF. Here the CDR3 DNA reads TGTGCCAGCAGCTTAAGTAACTTGTACTACGAGCAGTACTTC.

This clonotype was detected a few times. The chain is built from TRBV20-1 and TRBJ2-7; 7 bases are a match to TRBD2. Germline V gene sequence: CDR1 DFQATT, CDR2 SNEGSKA (reference sequence). The CDR3 loop spans 13 amino acids. Losses at the gene ends were 8 bases for V and 5 bases for J; bases not matched to a gene: 12. Written as DNA, the CDR3 is TGCAGTAAGGCGGCTAGCGGCAGCCACGAGCAGTACTTC. Residues: CSKAASGSHEQYF.

V and J are TRBV12-3 or TRBV12-4 and TRBJ1-1, with TRBD1 identical over 7 bases. Trimming removed 11 bases from V and 0 bases from J; junction bases left unmatched: 9. There are 14 residues in the CDR3. CDR3 protein: CASAGGLLNTEAFF. In nucleotides, the CDR3 is TGTGCCTCAGCAGGGGGGCTCCTGAACACTGAAGCTTTCTTT.

The chain recombines TRBV7-2 with TRBJ1-6; no reliable D call. CDR1 is SGHTA and CDR2 is FQGNSA in the germline V gene. This CDR3 spans 12 amino acids. V lost 2 bases and J 7 bases, leaving 3 bases between the germline ends. This CDR3 is CASSLSNSPLHF. Written as DNA, the CDR3 is TGTGCCAGCAGCTTATCAAATTCACCCCTCCACTTT.

The table lists this clonotype with a few counts. The chain employs TRBV4-3 and TRBJ2-3, with D perhaps TRBD1 or TRBD2 (5 bases each). From germline, CDR1 is LGHNA and CDR2 YSLEER. Trimming took 0 bases from V and 2 from J, leaving 12 bases between them. This CDR3 comprises 16 residues. CDR3 bases: TGCGCCAGCAGCCAAGAGGGGACGCCTCACACAGATACGCAGTATTTT. Amino acid sequence: CASSQEGTPHTDTQYF.

This clonotype was counted ten times or more. This CDR3 is CASSQRGGTNEKLFF. The CDR3 DNA sequence: TGCGCCAGCAGCCAAAGGGGTGGCACTAATGAAAAACTGTTTTTT. The V and J genes are TRBV4-3 and TRBJ1-4, with a weak D call TRBD1 (5 bases). CDR3 length equals 15 residues. V was shortened by 2 bases and J by 2 bases, with 9 bases between the two germline ends. Germline V gene data show CDR1 as LGHNA and CDR2 as YSLEER.

This clonotype was observed many times. The chain carries TRBV11-2 and TRBJ1-1; TRBD1 matches at 8 bases. The CDR3 is made up of 16 amino acids. Trimming took 5 bases from V and 1 from J; bases not matched to a gene: 9. Germline loops: CDR1 SGHAT, CDR2 FQNNGV. This CDR3 reads CASSLWTGPTNTEAFF. CDR3 nucleotide sequence: TGTGCCAGCAGCCTATGGACAGGGCCTACGAACACTGAAGCTTTCTTT.

For the CDR3, the DNA is TGTGCCAGCCCCCCGAGGGGAGGACAAGCAAGCACAGATACGCAGTATTTT. Translation gives CASPPRGGQASTDTQYF. J is TRBJ2-3 and V is TRBV18, with D maybe TRBD2 (6 bases). The CDR3 has 17 residues. Germline CDR1 and CDR2: KGHSH and LQKENI. Trimming shortened V by 8 bases and J by 0 bases, and 21 bases separated the two germline ends.

The sample holds many counts of this clonotype. V is TRBV18 and J is TRBJ1-2; D is uncertain. The germline V gene has CDR1 KGHSH and CDR2 LQKENI. The CDR3 contains 14 residues. Trimming pared 6 bases from V and 0 bases from J, leaving 11 bases between. The CDR3 loop reads CASSPETSNYGYTF. The CDR3 DNA reads as TGTGCCAGCTCCCCGGAGACATCTAACTATGGCTACACCTTC.

The sample holds many counts of this clonotype. Germline and junction disagree at one end, which may indicate a read error. The chain employs TRBV7-7 and TRBJ2-1; TRBD2 aligns across 11 bases. Germline V gene sequence: CDR1 SSHAT, CDR2 FNYEAQ (reference sequence). CDR3 length equals 16 residues. The CDR3 loop is CASSLGTSGPYNEQFF. Written as DNA, the CDR3 is TGTGCTAGCAGCTTAGGGACTAGCGGACCCTACAATGAGCAGTTCTTC.

This clonotype has at least ten counts. The chain combines TRBV14 with TRBJ1-2; a possible D gene is TRBD1 (6 bases). The CDR3 is 14 residues long. V was clipped by 4 bases and J by 4 bases, with 13 bases between them. CDR1 and CDR2 from the germline V gene are SGHDN and FVKESK. The CDR3 is CASSLSTGRYGYTF. The CDR3 DNA is TGTGCCAGCAGCCTTTCGACAGGTCGCTATGGCTACACCTTC.

This clonotype has only a few counts. This sequence joins TRBV18 and TRBJ2-3; possible D gene TRBD2, 6 bases. The CDR3 runs 14 residues. Per germline, CDR1 KGHSH and CDR2 LQKENI. Deletions cut 3 bases from V and 1 base from J, with 8 bases between. The CDR3 nucleotides read TGTGCCAGCTCACCGGACTACCGCACAGATACGCAGTATTTT. Its translation: CASSPDYRTDTQYF.

This clonotype was detected only a few times. The V gene is TRBV7-2, the J gene TRBJ1-4, with D hard to call. V gave up 1 base and J gave up 7 bases, with 7 bases separating them. The CDR3 loop spans 13 amino acids. Germline-derived CDR1 and CDR2 are SGHTA and FQGNSA. The CDR3 region has the DNA TGTGCCAGCAGCTTAGTCTCGTCTGAAAAACTGTTTTTT. Encoded protein: CASSLVSSEKLFF.

The rearrangement uses TRBV23-1 and TRBJ1-4; 7 bases agree with TRBD1. TRBV23-1 is assigned to the ORF class and has an uncertain function. Germline trimming cut 7 bases from V and 8 bases from J; bases unmatched to any gene: 13. This CDR3 has 15 residues. CDR3 coding DNA: TGCGCCAGCACCCCACCGACAGGGTTAGGGGAAAAACTGTTTTTT. Protein sequence: CASTPPTGLGEKLFF.

This clonotype has more than one count but fewer than ten. The chain couples TRBV12-3 or TRBV12-4 to TRBJ2-1; perhaps D is TRBD1 or TRBD2 (5 bases each). CDR3 length equals 11 residues. Trimming removed 3 bases at V and 11 bases at J, with 8 bases between. The CDR3 nucleotides are TGTGCCAGCAGTTTGTGGGACCAGCAGTTCTTC. Its protein is CASSLWDQQFF.

This clonotype was recorded many times. This sequence joins TRBV12-3 or TRBV12-4 and TRBJ2-7, with 12 bases matching TRBD1. This CDR3 comprises 18 residues. The trim removed 6 bases at V and 4 bases at J, leaving 16 bases unmatched. DNA for the CDR3: TGTGCCAGCAGCCCCCTGGGACAGGGGGCTGCGGGAGGGTACGAGCAGTACTTC. Its translation: CASSPLGQGAAGGYEQYF.

The V and J genes are TRBV4-3 and TRBJ2-7, with D maybe TRBD1 (7 bases). This CDR3 is built from 16 residues. Looked up from germline, CDR1 is LGHNA and CDR2 is YSLEER. Between the trimmed V and J ends, which lost 3 bases and 0 bases, there was a span of 15 bases. The CDR3 here is CASSHYQGGSSYEQYF. The DNA of the CDR3 is TGCGCCAGCAGCCATTACCAGGGGGGAAGCTCCTACGAGCAGTACTTC.

This clonotype was seen repeatedly, ten times or more. The V gene is TRBV12-3 or TRBV12-4, the J gene TRBJ1-3, with D uncertain. V was clipped by 3 bases and J by 0 bases, with 12 bases between them. CDR3 length equals 16 residues. CDR3 region: CASSLGRIFSGNTIYF. The DNA of the CDR3 is TGTGCCAGCAGTTTGGGCAGGATCTTCTCTGGAAACACCATATATTTT.

The table lists this clonotype with a few counts. The V gene is TRBV5-1, the J gene TRBJ1-1; D is possibly TRBD1 (6 bases). V dropped 0 bases and J dropped 7 bases, with 16 bases sitting between them. CDR3 length: 15 amino acids. Germline CDR1 and CDR2: SGHRS and YFSETQ. CDR3 nucleotides: TGCGCCAGCAGCTTGGCTGTCAGGGGCACAATTGAAGCTTTCTTT. It yields the protein CASSLAVRGTIEAFF.